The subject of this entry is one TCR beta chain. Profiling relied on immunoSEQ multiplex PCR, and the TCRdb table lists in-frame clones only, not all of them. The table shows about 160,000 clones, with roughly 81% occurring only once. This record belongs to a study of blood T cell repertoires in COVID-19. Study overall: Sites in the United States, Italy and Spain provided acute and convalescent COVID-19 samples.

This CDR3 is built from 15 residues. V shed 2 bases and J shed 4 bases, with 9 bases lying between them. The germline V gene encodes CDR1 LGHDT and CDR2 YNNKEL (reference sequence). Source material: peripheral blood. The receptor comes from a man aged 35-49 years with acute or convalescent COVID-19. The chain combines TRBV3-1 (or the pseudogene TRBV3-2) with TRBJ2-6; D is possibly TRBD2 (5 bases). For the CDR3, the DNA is TGTGCCAGCAGCCAATTCGGCGGGGGGGCCAACGTCCTGACTTTC. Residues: CASSQFGGGANVLTF.